This paragraph reports one T cell receptor beta chain. The antigen is not known. Germline V lookup: CDR1 SGHAT, CDR2 FQNNGV. There are 14 residues in the CDR3. V lost 1 base, J lost 5 bases, and 11 bases lay in between. The data belong to a study of shared clonotypes between healthy human individuals. Study conclusions and caveats: Sharing across a handful of donors was seen in 4% to 6.5% of naive CD4 clonotypes.

In the naive CD8 group, cells lacked CD45RO and were positively selected for CCR7, so terminally differentiated effector memory CD45RA+ cells were left out. The assay was immunoSEQ multiplex PCR, and TCRdb's table has in-frame clones only and misses some. The repertoire holds hundreds of thousands of clones, 85% to 95% seen once, with approximately 0.11% in the top ten. The origin of this receptor is a woman aged 25 to 45 in good health. The sequencing sample was made of naive CD8+ T cells sorted from blood. The rearrangement joins TRBV11-2 to TRBJ1-1, with D unclear. The CDR3 spells CASSLADRRTEAFF. DNA of the CDR3: TGTGCCAGCAGCTTAGCGGACCGACGGACTGAAGCTTTCTTT.